This T cell receptor (beta chain) was sequenced for a study of blood T cell repertoires in COVID-19 (dated by TCRdb to the early 2020s). Looking at the study overall: Samples from collaborators originated in the United States, Italy and Spain and spanned both the acute and convalescent phases of COVID-19. The prospective study material was composed of cDNA or gDNA derived from T cells, B-cell-depleted T cells, or PBMCs. The dataset comprised deeply sampled blood TCRbeta repertoires from subjects exposed to, actively infected with, or recovered from COVID-19. A freely available public database, intended as a resource for researchers studying the immune response to SARS-CoV-2, is where the repertoires were released. The samples were drawn from two sources: the first 160 participants of the ongoing ImmuneRACE study, and 950 to 1,500 subjects contributed by 6 global collaborators. Nearly every sample came with metadata listing a de-identified subject ID, COVID-19 status, age in years and sex. Where HLA class I and class II types were available, the types were taken from metadata supplied by the sample provider, not from assay-based typing.

What the study reported, not specific to this receptor: How much clinical and demographic metadata was included differed by source and by participant, and the metadata was provided uncurated.

TCRbeta CDR3 regions were amplified from genomic DNA by means of the immunoSEQ Assay, a bias-controlled multiplex PCR. For the original study's pipeline: Nucleated cell counts per sample were estimated from amplification of reference gene primers within the assay. To quantify the absolute abundance of each unique TCRbeta CDR3 rearrangement, sequence reads were collapsed and filtered. For each sample, productive Simpson clonality was calculated as the square root of Simpson's diversity index across productive rearrangements. Entries here come from immuneACCESS through TCRdb and include only in-frame sequences with V and J called. Some clones fail to appear in such tables; in the studies checked, an unresolved V gene covers under half of the shortfall, and the cause of the remainder is unknown. V, J and clone size are those of that table, while D and trimming were read from the DNA. The sample table shows 130,000 or so clones, and approximately 87% are seen once. The top ten clones comprise 2% to 2.5% of the sample.

Turning to this clone: This clone's antigen is unknown. The input lacks base qualities; no much larger clone sits a single base away.

CDR1 and CDR2, looked up from the germline V gene, are SGHTA and FQGNSA. Its CDR3 holds 12 amino acids, cysteine through phenylalanine. Of the read, only the CDR3 DNA is kept; its 36 bases are in frame from base 1. Relative to germline, V is 7 bases shorter and J is 9 bases shorter, with 13 bases between their ends. The collaborating institutions used their own protocols to collect whole blood in K2EDTA tubes. For TCRbeta analysis, collaborator samples were shipped as frozen whole blood, as isolated PBMCs, or as DNA extracted from either sample type. This TCR was recovered from a man aged 45-65 years with active COVID-19. The chain couples TRBV7-2 to TRBJ2-4; TRBD1 is a possible D gene, resting on 7 matching bases. The specimen sequenced was peripheral blood. At the DNA level, the sequence is TGTGCCAGCAAGGAGGGGGCAGGCATTCAGTACTTC. This translates into CASKEGAGIQYF. Reference TRBV7-2 and TRBJ2-4 genes cover what lies past the CDR3, so the full variable domain is GAGVSQSPSNKVTEKGKDVELRCDPISGHTALYWYRQSLGQGLEFLIYFQGNSAPDKSGLPSDRFSAERTGGSVSTLTIQRTQQEDSAVYLCASKEGAGIQYFGAGTRLSVL.